A single sample is the source of the 20 T cell receptor beta chains below, sequenced in a study of CD8+CD57+ T cells in acquired aplastic anemia. Both TCR beta VDJ combination and CDR3 sequence profiling were carried out. Genomic DNA was the template for this profiling. TCRdb re-called the reads with MiXCR, one entry per CDR3 protein. Found here are about 470,000 distinct CDR3 sequences, about a third of them singletons; the top ten hold 0.82%. Patients chosen for sequencing had shown CD8+CD57+ cell expansion by flow cytometry. Sequencing used sorted CD4+, CD8+, or CD8+CD57+ T cells (not recorded which) from PBMCs. These receptors originate from a human donor with aplastic anemia.

This clonotype was observed at least ten times. V is TRBV6-1 and J is TRBJ1-6; 9 bases are a match to TRBD1. V lost 4 bases, J lost 9 bases, and 10 bases stayed unmatched. CDR1 and CDR2 (germline): MNHNS, SASEGT. CDR3 length equals 16 residues. The CDR3 region is CASSGRPGTGTSPLHF. The DNA of the CDR3 is TGTGCCAGCAGTGGTCGCCCCGGGACAGGGACTTCACCCCTCCACTTT.

This clonotype was picked up a small number of times. Since a much larger clone is just one base distant, this may be a read error. The chain joins TRBV19 to TRBJ1-2; D possibly corresponds to TRBD1 (5 bases). The length of the CDR3 is 12 residues. Deletions cut 6 bases from V and 5 bases from J, with 10 bases between. From germline, CDR1 is LNHDA and CDR2 SQIVND (reference sequence). The CDR3 region has the DNA TGTGCCAGTAGAGACGGACAATATGGCTACACCTTC. Translation gives CASRDGQYGYTF.

This clonotype showed up many times. The chain links TRBV19 to TRBJ2-7, with D perhaps matching TRBD1 (6 bases). CDR1 and CDR2 from the germline V gene are LNHDA and SQIVND (reference sequence). V shed 1 base and J shed 4 bases, with 14 bases lying between them. There are 15 residues in the CDR3. This chain's CDR3 is CASSIGQATIYEQYF. CDR3 nucleotides: TGTGCCAGTAGTATAGGACAGGCGACTATTTACGAGCAGTACTTC.

This chain joins TRBV6-1 and TRBJ1-4, with TRBD1 as a possible D gene (5 bases). CDR1 and CDR2 (germline): MNHNS, SASEGT. The CDR3 extends over 14 amino acids. With 1 base removed from V and 8 bases from J, the gap between germline ends came to 11 bases. For the CDR3, the DNA is TGTGCCAGCAGTGAAGGCGGGGCAGGAGAAAAACTGTTTTTT. Protein: CASSEGGAGEKLFF.

The chain uses TRBV14 and TRBJ2-1, with TRBD2 matching 7 bases. This CDR3 has 16 residues. The trim removed 5 bases at V and 2 bases at J, leaving 9 bases unmatched. Germline CDR1 is SGHDN and CDR2 is FVKESK. The CDR3 DNA follows: TGTGCCAGCAGCAAAAACGCGGGAGCGCCCTACAATGAGCAGTTCTTC. Translated, it gives CASSKNAGAPYNEQFF.

The sample holds many counts of this clonotype. The chain recombines TRBV29-1 with TRBJ1-2; D is uncertain. Between the trimmed V and J ends, which lost 4 bases and 2 bases, there was a span of 5 bases. The CDR3 runs 11 residues. CDR1 is SQVTM and CDR2 is ANQGSEA in the germline V gene. This CDR3 is CSVGENYGYTF. CDR3 sequence (DNA): TGCAGCGTTGGAGAAAACTATGGCTACACCTTC.

This sequence joins TRBV5-1 and TRBJ2-7, with TRBD2 as a possible D gene (6 bases). The CDR3 has 15 residues. Germline CDR1 SGHRS, CDR2 YFSETQ. Trimming removed 4 bases at V and 2 bases at J, with 16 bases between. The CDR3 bases are TGCGCCAGCAGCCCTGTCGGGCGGGAACCCTACGAGCAGTACTTC. As protein: CASSPVGREPYEQYF.

The chain is built from TRBV4-1 and TRBJ2-7; 7 bases are shared with TRBD2. The CDR3 covers 16 residues. V lost 0 bases and J lost 3; bases outside the gene matches: 8. Germline CDR1 and CDR2: MGHRA and YSYEKL. CDR3 region: CASSQEKREGFYEQYF. DNA for the CDR3: TGCGCCAGCAGCCAAGAAAAGCGGGAAGGTTTCTACGAGCAGTACTTC.

This clonotype was counted many times. This chain links TRBV29-1 with TRBJ1-1; maybe TRBD1 (6 bases). The germline gives CDR1 SQVTM, CDR2 ANQGSEA. V was pared by 6 bases and J by 4 bases, with 12 bases between. The CDR3 loop spans 12 amino acids. CDR3 in DNA: TGCAGCGTGGGCACAGGGAGCACTGAAGCTTTCTTT. Residues: CSVGTGSTEAFF.

This clonotype was counted ten times or more. The chain employs TRBV7-2 and TRBJ2-7, with 7 positions matching TRBD2. V lost 5 bases, J lost 3 bases, and 10 bases stayed unmatched. Germline CDR1 and CDR2: SGHTA and FQGNSA. CDR3 length equals 15 residues. CDR3 DNA: TGTGCCAGCAGCCCTCAAAGGGCTAGCGGCTACGAGCAGTACTTC. Protein sequence: CASSPQRASGYEQYF.

This clonotype has a count of ten or more. The J gene is TRBJ1-2, the V gene TRBV6-5, with D possibly TRBD1 on 5 matching bases. The CDR3 runs 15 residues. Germline V CDR1 and CDR2: MNHEY, SVGAGI. V was shortened by 4 bases and J by 0 bases, with 12 bases between the two germline ends. CDR3 DNA: TGTGCCAGCAGTTCGCCGGACAAGACTAACTATGGCTACACCTTC. Protein: CASSSPDKTNYGYTF.

The chain has TRBV11-2 and TRBJ2-3, with D hard to call. CDR1 and CDR2 from the germline V gene are SGHAT and FQNNGV. Trimming left V 0 bases short and J 2 bases short, with 6 bases between. CDR3 length: 14 amino acids. The CDR3 sequence is CASSLERLTDTQYF. CDR3 nucleotide sequence: TGTGCCAGCAGCTTAGAAAGGCTCACAGATACGCAGTATTTT.

The chain uses TRBV10-2 and TRBJ1-6; no clear D gene. CDR3 length equals 12 residues. Germline V CDR1 and CDR2: WSHSY, SAAADI. Trimming stripped 0 bases from V and 13 bases from J, with 7 bases between. CDR3 coding DNA: TGCGCCAGCAGTGAGTCTTATCAGCCCCTCCACTTT. Translating it yields CASSESYQPLHF.

The chain joins TRBV28 to TRBJ1-4; no clear D. The CDR3 is made up of 14 amino acids. Germline CDR1 and CDR2: MDHEN and SYDVKM. V was shortened by 10 bases and J by 8 bases, with 20 bases between the two germline ends. CDR3 amino acids: CAKHMAAGYEKLFF. Here the CDR3 DNA reads TGTGCCAAGCACATGGCGGCCGGTTACGAAAAACTGTTTTTT. The complete variable domain, with remaining parts taken from reference TRBV28 and TRBJ1-4, reads DVKVTQSSRYLVKRTGEKVFLECVQDMDHENMFWYRQDPGLGLRLIYFSYDVKMKEKGDIPEGYSVSREKKERFSLILESASTNQTSMYLCAKHMAAGYEKLFFGSGTQLSVL.

As concerns this clonotype: A much larger clone lies one base from this, so it may be a read error. V is TRBV5-1 and J is TRBJ1-2; 7 bases are shared with TRBD1. Per germline, CDR1 SGHRS and CDR2 YFSETQ. This CDR3 region has 15 residues. The CDR3 DNA is TGCGCCAGCAGCGGCGCGGGACAGACCGTCTATGGCTGCACCTTC. As protein: CASSGAGQTVYGCTF.

This clonotype has at least ten counts. The J gene is TRBJ1-2, the V gene TRBV10-1; a weak D match, TRBD1 (6 bases). The V gene lost 2 bases and the J gene lost 0 bases, with 16 bases spanning the gap. The germline V gene has CDR1 WNHNN and CDR2 SYGVQD (reference sequence). The CDR3 is made up of 17 amino acids. The CDR3 loop is CASSEPPGGLANYGYTF. The CDR3 DNA is TGCGCCAGCAGTGAGCCGCCGGGGGGCCTAGCTAACTATGGCTACACCTTC.

This clonotype came up many times. The V and J genes are TRBV6-5 and TRBJ1-2; D perhaps matches TRBD1 (5 bases). The CDR3 is 12 residues long. Trimming removed 4 bases from V and 6 bases from J, with 9 bases in between. Germline values: CDR1 MNHEY, CDR2 SVGAGI. CDR3 region: CASSSRVNGYTF. Here the CDR3 DNA reads TGTGCCAGCAGTTCCAGGGTAAATGGCTACACCTTC.

The table lists this clonotype with a few counts. This chain connects TRBV20-1 to TRBJ1-1, with TRBD1 matching over 7 bases. There are 13 residues in the CDR3. V lost 1 base, J lost 4 bases, and 3 bases stayed unmatched. CDR1 is DFQATT and CDR2 is SNEGSKA in the germline V gene (reference sequence). CDR3 DNA: TGCAGTGCTAGAGTCTCAGGGGGCACTGAAGCTTTCTTT. This translates into CSARVSGGTEAFF.

CDR3 loop: CASSLDWSGHAMNTEAFF. CDR3 coding DNA: TGTGCCAGCAGCTTGGATTGGTCGGGACACGCGATGAACACTGAAGCTTTCTTT. This sequence joins TRBV5-6 and TRBJ1-1; weak D call: TRBD1 (6 bases). The CDR3 has 18 amino acids. The V end lost 0 bases, the J end lost 0 bases, and 18 bases lay between the germline ends. Germline loops: CDR1 SGHDT, CDR2 YYEEEE.

This clonotype has a handful of counts. A junction boundary mismatches the germline segment, possibly from a read error. The DNA for the CDR3 is TGCGCCAGCAGAGAGCAAGCGGGCACTGAAGCTTTCTTT. The encoded protein is CASREQAGTEAFF. The rearrangement joins TRBV7-2 to TRBJ1-1; D is uncertain. CDR1 and CDR2 (germline): SGHTA, FQGNSA. CDR3 length: 13 residues. Looking up the rest from reference TRBV7-2 and TRBJ1-1 gives the full variable domain: GAGVSQSPSNKVTEKGKDVELRCDPISGHTALYWYRQSLGQGLEFLIYFQGNSAPDKSGLPSDRFSAERTGGSVSTLTIQRTQQEDSAVYLCASREQAGTEAFFGQGTRLTVV.